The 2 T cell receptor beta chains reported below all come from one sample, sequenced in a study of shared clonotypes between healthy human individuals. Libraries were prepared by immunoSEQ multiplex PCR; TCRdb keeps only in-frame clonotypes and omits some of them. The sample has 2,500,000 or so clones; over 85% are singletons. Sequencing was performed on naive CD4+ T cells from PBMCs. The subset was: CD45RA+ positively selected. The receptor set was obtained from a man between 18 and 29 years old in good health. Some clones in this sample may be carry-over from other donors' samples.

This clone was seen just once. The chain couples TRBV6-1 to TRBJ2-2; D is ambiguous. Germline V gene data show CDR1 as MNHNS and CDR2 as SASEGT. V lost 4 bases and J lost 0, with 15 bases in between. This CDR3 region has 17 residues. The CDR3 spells CASSVWAPTTNTGELFF. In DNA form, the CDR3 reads TGTGCCAGCAGTGTATGGGCCCCCACCACGAACACCGGGGAGCTGTTTTTT.

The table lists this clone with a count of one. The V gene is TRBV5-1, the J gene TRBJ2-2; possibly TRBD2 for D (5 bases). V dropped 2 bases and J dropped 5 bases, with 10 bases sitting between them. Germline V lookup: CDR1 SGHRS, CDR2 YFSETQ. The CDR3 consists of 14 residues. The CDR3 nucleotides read TGCGCCAGCAGCTTTGGGAGTGGGACCGGGGAGCTGTTTTTT. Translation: CASSFGSGTGELFF.